Listed below are T cell receptor beta chains from one sample, sequenced in a study of cytomegalovirus exposure and HLA in healthy donors. The protocol was immunoSEQ multiplex PCR, while the TCRdb copy is restricted to in-frame clones and leaves out a portion. The sample has about 180,000 clones; 76% are singletons. Sequenced material: PBMCs. The receptor source for this set is a young man in good health and CMV-seronegative. Each CDR3 is given with its conserved first and last residue. The order of the fields is V gene, D gene, J gene, clone size, CDR3 protein, CDR3 DNA. The D gene is left open where the match is weak. For some rows the clone size is stated as once, few or many, or as a class when expanded; others skip it.

V gene: TRBV6-1; D gene: -; J gene: TRBJ1-1; clone size: -; CDR3 protein: CASSGGRGFGRYTEAFF; CDR3 DNA: TGTGCCAGCAGTGGGGGTCGGGGTTTCGGGCGTTACACTGAAGCTTTCTTT
V gene: TRBV9; D gene: -; J gene: TRBJ2-7; clone size: -; CDR3 protein: CASSGEASYEQYF; CDR3 DNA: TGTGCCAGCAGCGGGGAGGCCTCCTACGAGCAGTACTTC
V gene: TRBV6-1; D gene: TRBD1; J gene: TRBJ1-2; clone size: -; CDR3 protein: CAILRDRVLSGYTF; CDR3 DNA: TGTGCCATCCTCCGGGACAGGGTCCTCAGTGGCTACACCTTC
V gene: TRBV7-9; D gene: TRBD1; J gene: TRBJ2-7; clone size: -; CDR3 protein: CASSLDSGGGQYF; CDR3 DNA: TGTGCCAGCAGCTTAGACTCAGGGGGCGGGCAGTACTTC
V gene: TRBV2; D gene: -; J gene: TRBJ2-6; clone size: -; CDR3 protein: CATRRDGANVLTF; CDR3 DNA: TGTGCCACCCGGCGGGATGGGGCCAACGTCCTGACTTTC
V gene: TRBV15; D gene: -; J gene: TRBJ1-2; clone size: -; CDR3 protein: CATSRGGFYRAKVNYGYTF; CDR3 DNA: TGTGCCACCAGCAGAGGTGGTTTTTACAGGGCTAAAGTTAACTATGGCTACACCTTC
V gene: TRBV18; D gene: TRBD2; J gene: TRBJ2-3; clone size: -; CDR3 protein: CASSRGLGLTDTQYF; CDR3 DNA: TGTGCCAGCTCTCGGGGACTAGGCCTCACAGATACGCAGTATTTT
V gene: TRBV9; D gene: -; J gene: TRBJ1-2; clone size: -; CDR3 protein: CASSAGGRRTAYGYTF; CDR3 DNA: TGTGCCAGCAGCGCCGGAGGACGGAGGACAGCTTATGGCTACACCTTC
V gene: TRBV30; D gene: -; J gene: TRBJ1-2; clone size: -; CDR3 protein: CAWSTPQGGRDGYTF; CDR3 DNA: TGTGCCTGGAGTACACCACAGGGAGGGCGGGATGGCTACACCTTC
V gene: TRBV28; D gene: TRBD2; J gene: TRBJ2-7; clone size: -; CDR3 protein: CASSFGGLAGSPFYEQYF; CDR3 DNA: TGTGCCAGCAGTTTTGGGGGGCTAGCGGGATCCCCCTTCTACGAGCAGTACTTC
V gene: TRBV28; D gene: -; J gene: TRBJ2-2; clone size: -; CDR3 protein: CASSPPDYRTGELFF; CDR3 DNA: TGTGCCAGCAGTCCGCCGGACTACCGCACCGGGGAGCTGTTTTTT
V gene: TRBV6-6; D gene: TRBD2; J gene: TRBJ2-5; clone size: -; CDR3 protein: CASLPREGLKTQYF; CDR3 DNA: TGTGCCTCCCTCCCCCGGGAGGGCCTAAAGACCCAGTACTTC
V gene: TRBV10-3; D gene: -; J gene: TRBJ2-7; clone size: once; CDR3 protein: CAISESGAPRYYEQYF; CDR3 DNA: TGTGCCATCAGTGAGTCGGGGGCCCCAAGATATTACGAGCAGTACTTC
V gene: TRBV6-5; D gene: TRBD2; J gene: TRBJ2-3; clone size: -; CDR3 protein: CATSGGEDRTQYF; CDR3 DNA: TGTGCCACCAGCGGGGGGGAGGACCGGACGCAGTATTTT
V gene: TRBV7-2; D gene: -; J gene: TRBJ2-2; clone size: -; CDR3 protein: CASSSSHRVWELFF; CDR3 DNA: TGTGCCAGCAGCTCGTCCCACAGGGTTTGGGAGCTGTTTTTT
V gene: TRBV19; D gene: -; J gene: TRBJ1-5; clone size: -; CDR3 protein: CASSSDADNQPQHF; CDR3 DNA: TGTGCCAGTAGTTCCGATGCGGACAATCAGCCCCAGCATTTT
V gene: TRBV5-1; D gene: TRBD2; J gene: TRBJ2-7; clone size: -; CDR3 protein: CASSLPRLAGVSASYEQYF; CDR3 DNA: TGCGCCAGCAGCTTGCCCCGACTAGCGGGAGTATCTGCCTCCTACGAGCAGTACTTC
V gene: TRBV5-4; D gene: TRBD1; J gene: TRBJ1-1; clone size: -; CDR3 protein: CASSSQGGTEAFF; CDR3 DNA: TGTGCCAGCAGCTCCCAGGGGGGCACTGAAGCTTTCTTT
V gene: TRBV10-1; D gene: TRBD1; J gene: TRBJ2-7; clone size: -; CDR3 protein: CASSDGTGVSYEQYF; CDR3 DNA: TGCGCCAGCAGTGACGGGACAGGGGTTTCCTACGAGCAGTACTTC
V gene: TRBV7-8; D gene: -; J gene: TRBJ1-1; clone size: -; CDR3 protein: CASSPHGRGTTAFF; CDR3 DNA: TGTGCCAGCAGCCCCCACGGGCGGGGGACAACGGCTTTCTTT
V gene: TRBV7-9; D gene: -; J gene: TRBJ2-7; clone size: -; CDR3 protein: CASSLDYSYEQYF; CDR3 DNA: TGTGCCAGCAGCTTAGATTACTCCTACGAGCAGTACTTC
V gene: TRBV6-1; D gene: -; J gene: TRBJ1-2; clone size: -; CDR3 protein: CASAAGQSLYYGYTF; CDR3 DNA: TGTGCCAGCGCCGCAGGGCAGAGCCTTTACTATGGCTACACCTTC
V gene: TRBV5-1; D gene: TRBD1; J gene: TRBJ1-1; clone size: -; CDR3 protein: CASSTLTGARVSEAFF; CDR3 DNA: TGCGCCAGCAGCACACTAACAGGGGCGCGGGTTTCTGAAGCTTTCTTT
V gene: TRBV27; D gene: -; J gene: TRBJ1-6; clone size: few; CDR3 protein: CASSSRPDGISPLHF; CDR3 DNA: TGTGCCAGCAGTTCCCGGCCAGACGGGATTTCACCCCTCCACTTT
V gene: TRBV5-6; D gene: TRBD1; J gene: TRBJ1-2; clone size: -; CDR3 protein: CASSLASGGVYGYTF; CDR3 DNA: TGTGCCAGCAGCTTGGCATCAGGGGGAGTCTATGGCTACACCTTC
V gene: TRBV30; D gene: -; J gene: TRBJ1-4; clone size: -; CDR3 protein: CAWSVAGMGKLFF; CDR3 DNA: TGTGCCTGGAGTGTTGCAGGGATGGGAAAACTGTTTTTT
V gene: TRBV2; D gene: -; J gene: TRBJ1-1; clone size: -; CDR3 protein: CASSPLPGLVTEAFF; CDR3 DNA: TGTGCCAGCAGTCCACTTCCGGGACTCGTGACTGAAGCTTTCTTT
V gene: TRBV28; D gene: TRBD1; J gene: TRBJ1-2; clone size: -; CDR3 protein: CASSPGTGLGYGYTF; CDR3 DNA: TGTGCCAGCAGTCCCGGGACAGGGCTTGGCTATGGCTACACCTTC
V gene: TRBV15; D gene: -; J gene: TRBJ2-2; clone size: -; CDR3 protein: CATSRGSNGELFF; CDR3 DNA: TGTGCCACCAGCAGAGGAAGCAACGGGGAGCTGTTTTTT
V gene: TRBV27; D gene: -; J gene: TRBJ2-1; clone size: -; CDR3 protein: CASSWASTIAEQFF; CDR3 DNA: TGTGCCAGCAGTTGGGCTAGCACCATCGCTGAGCAGTTCTTC
V gene: TRBV27; D gene: -; J gene: TRBJ2-3; clone size: -; CDR3 protein: CASSLYRGTDTQYF; CDR3 DNA: TGTGCCAGCAGTTTATATCGGGGCACAGATACGCAGTATTTT
V gene: TRBV19; D gene: -; J gene: TRBJ2-1; clone size: -; CDR3 protein: CASSIGRVNEQFF; CDR3 DNA: TGTGCCAGTAGTATCGGCAGGGTCAATGAGCAGTTCTTC
V gene: TRBV6-5; D gene: -; J gene: TRBJ1-1; clone size: -; CDR3 protein: CASSTAMNTEAFF; CDR3 DNA: TGTGCCAGTTCGACAGCGATGAACACTGAAGCTTTCTTT
V gene: TRBV6-5; D gene: TRBD1; J gene: TRBJ2-1; clone size: -; CDR3 protein: CASSHGQDGKQFF; CDR3 DNA: TGTGCCAGCAGCCACGGACAGGATGGAAAGCAGTTCTTC
V gene: TRBV10-1; D gene: TRBD1; J gene: TRBJ2-5; clone size: -; CDR3 protein: CASITGDQETQYF; CDR3 DNA: TGCGCCAGCATAACAGGGGACCAAGAGACCCAGTACTTC
V gene: TRBV7-6; D gene: -; J gene: TRBJ2-1; clone size: few; CDR3 protein: CASSIQYNEQFF; CDR3 DNA: TGTGCCAGCAGCATCCAATACAATGAGCAGTTCTTC
V gene: TRBV6-6; D gene: TRBD1; J gene: TRBJ1-1; clone size: -; CDR3 protein: CASSGQGAGTEAFF; CDR3 DNA: TGTGCCAGCAGTGGACAGGGGGCGGGAACTGAAGCTTTCTTT